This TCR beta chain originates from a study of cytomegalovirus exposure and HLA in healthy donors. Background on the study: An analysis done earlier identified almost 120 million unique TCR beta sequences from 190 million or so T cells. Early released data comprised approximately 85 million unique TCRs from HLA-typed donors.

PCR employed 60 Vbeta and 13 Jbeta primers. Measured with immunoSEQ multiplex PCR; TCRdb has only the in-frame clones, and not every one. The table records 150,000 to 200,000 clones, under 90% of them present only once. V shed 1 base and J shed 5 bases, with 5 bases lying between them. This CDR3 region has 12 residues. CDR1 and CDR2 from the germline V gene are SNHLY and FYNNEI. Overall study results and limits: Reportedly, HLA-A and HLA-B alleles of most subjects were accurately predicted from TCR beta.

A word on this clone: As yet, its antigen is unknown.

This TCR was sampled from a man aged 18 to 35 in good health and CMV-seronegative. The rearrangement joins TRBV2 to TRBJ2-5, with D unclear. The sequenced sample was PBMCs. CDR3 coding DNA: TGTGCCAGCAGTGAAGTCGGGGAGACCCAGTACTTC. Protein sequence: CASSEVGETQYF.